This paragraph covers one T cell receptor beta chain sequence. The germline gives CDR1 MNHEY, CDR2 SVGAGI. There are 15 residues in the CDR3. Trimming at V came to 1 base and at J to 8 bases, leaving 8 bases not matched to a gene. This specimen comes from a study of OX40 agonist ivuxolimab in advanced cancers. The data were produced by immunoSEQ multiplex PCR, yet TCRdb's version contains in-frame clones alone and is incomplete. The sample contains about 73,000 clones, 92% of which appear only once. The TCR originated in an adult with an advanced solid tumor such as melanoma, head and neck, liver or kidney cancer. The source was CD4+ or CD8+ T cells sorted from blood, collected in a trial of the OX40 agonist ivuxolimab. The chain is built from TRBV6-5 and TRBJ2-1; 7 bases align to TRBD2. CDR3: CASSYWAGEADEQFF. The CDR3 region has the DNA TGTGCCAGCAGTTACTGGGCGGGAGAGGCGGATGAGCAGTTCTTC.